This TCR beta chain originates from a study of Graves' ophthalmopathy and Graves' hyperthyroidism. In this sample, this clonotype turned up many times. The CDR3 totals 14 residues. Trimming stripped 0 bases from V and 2 bases from J, with 8 bases between. CDR1 and CDR2 (germline): MGHRA, YSYEKL. Moderate-to-severe activity, with CAS ≥3, NOSPECS ≥4 and duration under 3 months, characterized the donors with ophthalmopathy. Lactation, pregnancy, uncontrolled infections and other autoimmune diseases were all grounds for excluding patients. Thyroid ultrasound, orbital computed tomography, TRAb, serum thyroxine and clinical symptoms formed the basis of diagnosis. Amplification of the TCR beta CDR3 regions used RNA transcripts (as template). A first-round RT-PCR used HTBI primers, followed by a second-round multiplex PCR. One entry per CDR3 protein, called by TCRdb with MiXCR from the multiplex PCR reads. The data show some 390,000 distinct CDR3 sequences, roughly 18% seen once.

The chain uses TRBV4-1 and TRBJ2-7; D not certain. This TCR came from a woman aged 18-29 years with Graves' ophthalmopathy. Sequenced input: peripheral blood. CDR3 bases: TGCGCCAGCAGCCAAGAGGGAAGTACCTACGAGCAGTACTTC. Residues: CASSQEGSTYEQYF.